Presented here are 11 T cell receptor beta chains from one specimen sequenced in a study of T cells in Graves' hyperthyroidism and ophthalmopathy. Amplified TCR beta CDR3 regions derived from RNA transcripts. In the first-round RT-PCR of the TCR CDR3, the HTBI primer set was used. Using its own MiXCR run on the multiplex PCR reads, TCRdb lists one record per CDR3 protein. There are over 300,000 distinct CDR3 sequences in the sample; roughly 14% occur only once, and 11% lies in the top ten. The sample taken for sequencing was blood. Every receptor here comes from a woman aged 55-70 years with Graves' hyperthyroidism.

V gene TRBV20-1 combines with J gene TRBJ2-5, with TRBD1 as a possible D gene (6 bases). V lost 6 bases and J lost 2, with 13 bases in between. The CDR3 sequence is 13 residues long. Looked up from germline, CDR1 is DFQATT and CDR2 is SNEGSKA (reference sequence). The CDR3 sequence is CSAVSDRQETQYF. CDR3 nucleotide sequence: TGCAGTGCCGTCTCCGACAGGCAAGAGACCCAGTACTTC.

This clonotype was picked up many times. The rearrangement links TRBV3-1 to TRBJ1-5; D might be TRBD1 (5 bases). Germline lookup yields CDR1 LGHDT and CDR2 YNNKEL (reference sequence). The CDR3 sequence is 15 residues long. V lost 0 bases to trimming and J lost 5 bases, with 11 bases between them. As DNA, the CDR3 is TGTGCCAGCAGCCAAGACGGAGGGGATTATCAGCCCCAGCATTTT. The encoded protein is CASSQDGGDYQPQHF.

DNA for the CDR3: TGCAGCGCTCGTATGCAAGGTTACGAGCAGTACTTC. Encoded protein: CSARMQGYEQYF. The chain employs TRBV29-1 and TRBJ2-7, with D uncertain. The V gene's germline CDR1 is SQVTM and CDR2 ANQGSEA. Deletions cut 7 bases from V and 4 bases from J, with 14 bases between. The CDR3 length is 12 residues.

This clonotype has ten or more counts. The V call is TRBV7-8, the J call TRBJ2-1, with D possibly TRBD2 on 5 matching bases. The CDR3 has 15 residues. The V gene's germline CDR1 is SGHVS and CDR2 FQNEAQ. V lost 6 bases and J 0 bases, leaving 12 bases between the germline ends. The CDR3 region has the DNA TGTGCCAGCAGTAGAAGCGGCTTCTCCTACAATGAGCAGTTCTTC. Protein sequence: CASSRSGFSYNEQFF. The variable domain in full, with the rest retrieved from reference TRBV7-8 and TRBJ2-1, is GAGVSQSPRYKVAKRGQDVALRCDPISGHVSLFWYQQALGQGPEFLTYFQNEAQLDKSGLPSDRFFAERPEGSVSTLKIQRTQQEDSAVYLCASSRSGFSYNEQFFGPGTRLTVL.

Notes on this clonotype: This could be a read error, since a much larger clone is one nucleotide away. The V call is TRBV7-8, the J call TRBJ2-7; TRBD2 agrees at 8 bases. After removal of 5 bases from V and 1 base from J, the junction contained 4 bases not matched to a gene. Germline V gene sequence: CDR1 SGHVS, CDR2 FQNEAQ. The CDR3 is made up of 14 amino acids. CDR3 region: CASSPLAESYEQYF. The CDR3 bases are TGTGCCAGCAGCCCACTAGCGGAGTCCTACGAGCAGTACTTC.

This chain links TRBV7-9 with TRBJ2-7; 7 nucleotides line up with TRBD1. The CDR3 spans 13 residues. From germline, CDR1 is SEHNR and CDR2 FQNEAQ (reference sequence). J lost 2 bases, V lost 8 bases, and 6 bases had no gene match. DNA for the CDR3: TGTGCCAGCGGGTTGCAGGGGGCCTACGAGCAGTACTTC. It translates to CASGLQGAYEQYF.

Concerning this clonotype: This could be a read error, since a much larger clone is one nucleotide away. This chain uses TRBV5-1 with TRBJ1-6; possibly TRBD1 for D (6 bases). The germline V and J ends were trimmed by 4 bases and 18 bases, with 20 bases remaining between them. The V gene's germline CDR1 is SGHRS and CDR2 YFSETQ. The CDR3 covers 13 residues. The CDR3 DNA is TGCGCCAGCAGCCTGGAACAGGGCACAATACCCCACTTT. Its translation: CASSLEQGTIPHF.

This clonotype was detected a few times. This may arise from a read error, as a much more abundant clone is one base away. The chain couples TRBV12-3 or TRBV12-4 to TRBJ2-7, with D possibly matching TRBD2 (6 bases). The CDR3 spans 14 residues. CDR3 coding DNA: TGTGCCAGCAGAAGGAGGGAGCACTCCTACGGGCAGTACTTC. It yields the protein CASRRREHSYGQYF.

The CDR3 reads CASSVRRGELFF. For the CDR3, the DNA is TGTGCCAGCAGCGTAAGGAGAGGGGAGCTGTTTTTT. This sequence joins TRBV9 and TRBJ2-2; no definite D call. From germline, CDR1 is SGDLS and CDR2 YYNGEE. The CDR3 totals 12 residues. Trimming took off 1 base at V and 8 bases at J, with 6 bases between the two ends.

J is TRBJ2-5 and V is TRBV11-2, with TRBD2 matching over 7 bases. J lost 5 bases, V lost 4 bases, and 10 bases had no gene match. The germline CDR1 and CDR2 sequences are SGHAT and FQNNGV. This CDR3 has 15 amino acids. The CDR3 sequence: CASSSSGTGEETQYF. The CDR3 nucleotides are TGTGCCAGCAGCTCAAGCGGGACGGGAGAGGAGACCCAGTACTTC.

In its sample, this clonotype was seen many times. The chain carries TRBV11-3 and TRBJ2-1; D not resolved. Germline loops: CDR1 SGHNT, CDR2 YENEEA. This CDR3 is built from 12 residues. V lost 1 base to trimming and J lost 9 bases, with 7 bases between them. The CDR3 sequence: CASSLAVSEQFF. CDR3 DNA: TGTGCCAGCAGCTTAGCCGTTAGTGAGCAGTTCTTC. Drawing the rest from reference TRBV11-3 and TRBJ2-1, the complete variable domain is EAGVVQSPRYKIIEKKQPVAFWCNPISGHNTLYWYLQNLGQGPELLIRYENEEAVDDSQLPKDRFSAERLKGVDSTLKIQPAELGDSAVYLCASSLAVSEQFFGPGTRLTVL.